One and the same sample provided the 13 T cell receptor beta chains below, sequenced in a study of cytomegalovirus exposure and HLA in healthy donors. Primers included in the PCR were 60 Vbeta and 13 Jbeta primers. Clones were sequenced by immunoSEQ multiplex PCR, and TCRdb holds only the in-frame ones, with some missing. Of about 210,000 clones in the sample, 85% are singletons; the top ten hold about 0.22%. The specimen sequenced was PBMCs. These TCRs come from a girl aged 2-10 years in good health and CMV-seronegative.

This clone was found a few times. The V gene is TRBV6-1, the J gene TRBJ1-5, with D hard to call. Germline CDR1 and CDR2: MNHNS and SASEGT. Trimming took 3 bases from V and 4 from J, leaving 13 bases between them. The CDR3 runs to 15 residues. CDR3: CASSDTDLQNQPQHF. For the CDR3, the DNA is TGTGCCAGCAGTGATACTGATCTCCAAAATCAGCCCCAGCATTTT.

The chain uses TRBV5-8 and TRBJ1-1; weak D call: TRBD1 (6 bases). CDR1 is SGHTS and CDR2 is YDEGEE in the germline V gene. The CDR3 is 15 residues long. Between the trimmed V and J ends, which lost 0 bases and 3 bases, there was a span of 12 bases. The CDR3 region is CASSLVPGADTEAFF. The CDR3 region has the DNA TGTGCCAGCAGCTTGGTTCCAGGGGCAGACACTGAAGCTTTCTTT.

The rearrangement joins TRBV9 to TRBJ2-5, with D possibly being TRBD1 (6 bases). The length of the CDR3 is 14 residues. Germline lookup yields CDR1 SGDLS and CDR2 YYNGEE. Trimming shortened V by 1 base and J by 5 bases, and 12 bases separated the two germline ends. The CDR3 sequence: CASSVMGASETQYF. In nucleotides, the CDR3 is TGTGCCAGCAGCGTAATGGGGGCGTCGGAGACCCAGTACTTC.

The CDR3 spells CASSLAVAGSSYNEQFF. CDR3 sequence (DNA): TGTGCCAGCAGCTTAGCTGTAGCGGGAAGCTCCTACAATGAGCAGTTCTTC. The genes are TRBV7-8 and TRBJ2-1, with 8 bases lining up with TRBD2. Germline V gene sequence: CDR1 SGHVS, CDR2 FQNEAQ. V gave up 0 bases and J gave up 0 bases; unmatched junction bases: 4. The CDR3 is 17 amino acids. The full variable domain, its missing parts supplied by reference TRBV7-8 and TRBJ2-1, is GAGVSQSPRYKVAKRGQDVALRCDPISGHVSLFWYQQALGQGPEFLTYFQNEAQLDKSGLPSDRFFAERPEGSVSTLKIQRTQQEDSAVYLCASSLAVAGSSYNEQFFGPGTRLTVL.

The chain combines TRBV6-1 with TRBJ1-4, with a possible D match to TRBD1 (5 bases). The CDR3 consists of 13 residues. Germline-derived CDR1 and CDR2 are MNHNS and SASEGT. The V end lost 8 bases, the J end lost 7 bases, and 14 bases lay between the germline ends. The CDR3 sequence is CASSEGAGEKLFF. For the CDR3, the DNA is TGTGCCAGCTCTGAAGGGGCTGGTGAAAAACTGTTTTTT.

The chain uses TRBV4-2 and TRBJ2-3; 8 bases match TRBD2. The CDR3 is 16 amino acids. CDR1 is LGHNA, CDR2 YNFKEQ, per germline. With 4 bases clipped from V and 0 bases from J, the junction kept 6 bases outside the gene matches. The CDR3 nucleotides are TGTGCCAGCAGCCCACAGCGGGGGCGGAGCACAGATACGCAGTATTTT. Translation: CASSPQRGRSTDTQYF.

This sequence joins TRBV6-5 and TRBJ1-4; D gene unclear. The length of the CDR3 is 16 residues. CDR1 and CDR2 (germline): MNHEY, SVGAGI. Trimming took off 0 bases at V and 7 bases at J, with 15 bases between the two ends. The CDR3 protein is CASSYSTPSGSEKLFF. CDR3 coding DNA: TGTGCCAGCAGTTACTCGACGCCTTCGGGAAGTGAAAAACTGTTTTTT.

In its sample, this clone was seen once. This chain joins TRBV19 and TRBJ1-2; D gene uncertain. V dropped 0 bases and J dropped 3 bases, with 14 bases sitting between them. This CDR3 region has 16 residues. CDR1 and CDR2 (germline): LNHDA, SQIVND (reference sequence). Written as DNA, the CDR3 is TGTGCCAGTAGTATAGAGAGGAGGAGGTTGGACTATGGCTACACCTTC. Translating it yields CASSIERRRLDYGYTF.

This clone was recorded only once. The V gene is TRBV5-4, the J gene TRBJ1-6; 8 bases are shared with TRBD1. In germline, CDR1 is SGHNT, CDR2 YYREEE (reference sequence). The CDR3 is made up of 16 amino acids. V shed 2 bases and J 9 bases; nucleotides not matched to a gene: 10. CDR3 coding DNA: TGTGCCAGCAGCTTTACAGGGGGGATGACAATTTCACCCCTCCACTTT. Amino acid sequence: CASSFTGGMTISPLHF. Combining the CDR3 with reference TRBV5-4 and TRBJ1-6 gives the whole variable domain ETGVTQSPTHLIKTRGQQVTLRCSSQSGHNTVSWYQQALGQGPQFIFQYYREEENGRGNFPPRFSGLQFPNYSSELNVNALELDDSALYLCASSFTGGMTISPLHFGNGTRLTVT.

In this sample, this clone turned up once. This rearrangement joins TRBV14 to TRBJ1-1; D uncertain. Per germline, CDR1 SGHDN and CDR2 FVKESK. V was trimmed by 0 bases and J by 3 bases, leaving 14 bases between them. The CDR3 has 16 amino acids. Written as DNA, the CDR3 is TGTGCCAGCAGCCAAGATCGAGGCCGGGTGGACACTGAAGCTTTCTTT. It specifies CASSQDRGRVDTEAFF.

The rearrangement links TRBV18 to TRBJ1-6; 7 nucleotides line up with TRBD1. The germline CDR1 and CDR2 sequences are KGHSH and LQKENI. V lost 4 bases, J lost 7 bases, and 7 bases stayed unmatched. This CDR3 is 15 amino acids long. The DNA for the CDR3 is TGTGCCAGCTCACGACAGGGAGTCGAGAATTCACCCCTCCACTTT. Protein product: CASSRQGVENSPLHF. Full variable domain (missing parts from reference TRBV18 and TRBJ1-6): NAGVMQNPRHLVRRRGQEARLRCSPMKGHSHVYWYRQLPEEGLKFMVYLQKENIIDESGMPKERFSAEFPKEGPSILRIQQVVRGDSAAYFCASSRQGVENSPLHFGNGTRLTVT.

The CDR3 spells CASSLGRDTYQETQYF. The CDR3, as DNA: TGTGCCAGCAGCTTAGGCCGGGACACCTACCAAGAGACCCAGTACTTC. The chain couples TRBV7-8 to TRBJ2-5, with D maybe TRBD1 (6 bases). The V and J ends lost 1 base and 0 bases respectively, with 12 bases between them. The CDR3 has 16 residues. CDR1 is SGHVS, CDR2 FQNEAQ, per germline.

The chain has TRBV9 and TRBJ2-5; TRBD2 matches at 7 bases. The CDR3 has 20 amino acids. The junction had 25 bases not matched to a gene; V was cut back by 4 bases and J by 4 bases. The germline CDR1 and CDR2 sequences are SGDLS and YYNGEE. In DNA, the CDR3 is TGTGCCAGCAGCTCCCCCCTGACTCGCGGGAGATCCCCTTTTGGAGAGACCCAGTACTTC. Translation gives CASSSPLTRGRSPFGETQYF.